Sequencing of this TCR beta chain was carried out in a study of OX40 agonist ivuxolimab in advanced cancers. Peripheral blood came from all dose cohorts at three timepoints. CDR1 SGHNT and CDR2 YYREEE come from the germline V gene (reference sequence). The length of the CDR3 is 15 residues. The V end was cut by 0 bases, the J end by 4 bases, with 11 bases between. Profiled with immunoSEQ multiplex PCR; TCRdb holds only in-frame clones, not every one. Among approximately 17,000 clones listed, roughly 82% were seen once. The TCR sequence derives from an adult with an advanced solid tumor such as melanoma, head and neck, liver or kidney cancer. The chain uses TRBV5-4 and TRBJ1-5, with a possible D match to TRBD1 (5 bases). The sequenced sample was CD4+ or CD8+ T cells sorted from blood, obtained in a trial of the OX40 agonist ivuxolimab. This chain's CDR3 is CASSLDRDSNQPQHF. The CDR3, as DNA: TGTGCCAGCAGCTTGGACCGGGACTCTAATCAGCCCCAGCATTTT. Variable domain in full (rest from reference TRBV5-4 and TRBJ1-5): ETGVTQSPTHLIKTRGQQVTLRCSSQSGHNTVSWYQQALGQGPQFIFQYYREEENGRGNFPPRFSGLQFPNYSSELNVNALELDDSALYLCASSLDRDSNQPQHFGDGTRLSIL.